This T cell receptor (beta chain) came from a study of T cell changes during pregnancy in multiple sclerosis (dated by TCRdb to the late 2010s). About the study as a whole: In women with multiple sclerosis, the researchers looked at how the T cell repertoire shifted as pregnancy progressed.

Libraries were made using the immunoSEQ multiplex PCR assay. TCRdb retrieved this table from immuneACCESS and kept in-frame rearrangements only. Not all clones are present; in checked studies, unresolved V genes account for under half, and no reason is known for the remainder. The table for this sample lists roughly 48,000 clones; approximately 92% of them were counted only once. The ten largest clones take up 0.75% to 0.95% of the sample. This clone was seen only once. The target of this receptor is not known. Base quality data are lacking; no much larger clone is found one base away. V ends up 4 bases short and J 3 bases short, with an unmatched junction base count of 5. CDR1 and CDR2 are read off the germline V gene (reference sequence) as SGHKS and YYEKEE. The CDR3 covers 16 residues, taking in both the cysteine and the phenylalanine. Of all the DNA, just the CDR3 is kept, 48 bases in frame from base 1.

The clonotype was recovered from a female donor in good health, enrolled as a control in a pregnancy study. The rearrangement joined TRBV5-5 to TRBJ2-3; a stretch of 13 junction bases matches TRBD2. This specimen consisted of CD4+ T cells from peripheral blood mononuclear cells, obtained in the second trimester of pregnancy. CDR3 reads: CASSSGLAGETDTQYF. DNA sequence: TGTGCCAGCAGCAGTGGACTAGCGGGAGAAACAGATACGCAGTATTTT.